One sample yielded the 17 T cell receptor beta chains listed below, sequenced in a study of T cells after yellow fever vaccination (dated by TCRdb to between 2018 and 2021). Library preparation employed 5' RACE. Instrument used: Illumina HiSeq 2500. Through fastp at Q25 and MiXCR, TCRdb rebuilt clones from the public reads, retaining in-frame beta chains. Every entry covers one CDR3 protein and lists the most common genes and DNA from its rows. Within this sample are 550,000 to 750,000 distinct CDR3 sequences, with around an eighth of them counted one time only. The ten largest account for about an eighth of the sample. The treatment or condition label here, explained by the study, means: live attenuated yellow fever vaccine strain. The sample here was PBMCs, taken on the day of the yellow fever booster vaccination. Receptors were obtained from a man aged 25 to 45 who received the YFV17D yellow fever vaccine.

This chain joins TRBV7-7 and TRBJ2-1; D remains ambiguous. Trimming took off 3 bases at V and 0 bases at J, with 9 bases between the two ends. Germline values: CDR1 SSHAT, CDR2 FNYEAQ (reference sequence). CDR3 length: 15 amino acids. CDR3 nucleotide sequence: TGTGCCAGCAGCTTTGGCGTCGGCTCCTACAATGAGCAGTTCTTC. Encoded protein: CASSFGVGSYNEQFF.

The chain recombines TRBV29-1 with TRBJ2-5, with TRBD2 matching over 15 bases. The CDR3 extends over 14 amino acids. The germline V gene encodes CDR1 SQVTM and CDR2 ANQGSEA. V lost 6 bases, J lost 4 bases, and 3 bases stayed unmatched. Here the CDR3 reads CSVRTSGRVETQYF. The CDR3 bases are TGCAGCGTCAGGACTAGCGGGAGGGTAGAGACCCAGTACTTC.

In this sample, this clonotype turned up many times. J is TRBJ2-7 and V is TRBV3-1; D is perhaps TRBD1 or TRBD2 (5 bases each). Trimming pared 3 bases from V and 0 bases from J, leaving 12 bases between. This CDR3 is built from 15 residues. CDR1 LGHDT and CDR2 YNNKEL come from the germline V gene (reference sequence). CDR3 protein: CASSHRAGSSYEQYF. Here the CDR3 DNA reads TGTGCCAGCAGCCACCGGGCAGGGAGCTCCTACGAGCAGTACTTC.

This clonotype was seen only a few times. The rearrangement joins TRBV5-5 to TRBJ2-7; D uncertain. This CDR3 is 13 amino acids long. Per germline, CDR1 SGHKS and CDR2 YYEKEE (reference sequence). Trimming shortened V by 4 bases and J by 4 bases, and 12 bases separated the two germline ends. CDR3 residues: CASSPDGDYEQYF. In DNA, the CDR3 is TGTGCCAGCAGCCCAGACGGAGATTACGAGCAGTACTTC.

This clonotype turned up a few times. Here the CDR3 DNA reads TGTGCCAGCAGCTTAGGGATCAACAATGAGCAGTTCTTC. Residues: CASSLGINNEQFF. The genes are TRBV7-8 and TRBJ2-1; D is ambiguous. Germline CDR1 reads SGHVS; CDR2 reads FQNEAQ. There are 13 residues in the CDR3. V shed 1 base and J shed 5 bases, with 6 bases lying between them. Together with reference TRBV7-8 and TRBJ2-1, the CDR3 gives the full variable domain: GAGVSQSPRYKVAKRGQDVALRCDPISGHVSLFWYQQALGQGPEFLTYFQNEAQLDKSGLPSDRFFAERPEGSVSTLKIQRTQQEDSAVYLCASSLGINNEQFFGPGTRLTVL.

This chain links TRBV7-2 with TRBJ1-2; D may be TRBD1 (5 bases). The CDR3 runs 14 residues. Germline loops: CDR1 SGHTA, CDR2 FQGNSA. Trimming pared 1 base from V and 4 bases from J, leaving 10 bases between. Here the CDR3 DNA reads TGTGCCAGCAGCTTAGGTGGGGGGGGCTATGGCTACACCTTC. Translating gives CASSLGGGGYGYTF.

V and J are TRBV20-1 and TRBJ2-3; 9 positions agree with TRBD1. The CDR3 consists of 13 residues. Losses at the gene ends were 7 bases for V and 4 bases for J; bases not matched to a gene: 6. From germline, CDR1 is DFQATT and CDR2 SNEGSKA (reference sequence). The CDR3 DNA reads TGCAGTGTCCTACAGGGGGCCCCAGATACGCAGTATTTT. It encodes CSVLQGAPDTQYF.

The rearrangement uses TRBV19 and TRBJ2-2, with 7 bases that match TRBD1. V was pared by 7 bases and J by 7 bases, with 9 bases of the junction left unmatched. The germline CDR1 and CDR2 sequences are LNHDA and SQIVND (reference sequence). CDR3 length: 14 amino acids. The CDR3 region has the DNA TGTGCCAGTAATATTGACAGGGCGAACGGGGAGCTGTTTTTT. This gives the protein CASNIDRANGELFF. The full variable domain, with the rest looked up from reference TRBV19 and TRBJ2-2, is DGGITQSPKYLFRKEGQNVTLSCEQNLNHDAMYWYRQDPGQGLRLIYYSQIVNDFQKGDIAEGYSVSREKKESFPLTVTSAQKNPTAFYLCASNIDRANGELFFGEGSRLTVL.

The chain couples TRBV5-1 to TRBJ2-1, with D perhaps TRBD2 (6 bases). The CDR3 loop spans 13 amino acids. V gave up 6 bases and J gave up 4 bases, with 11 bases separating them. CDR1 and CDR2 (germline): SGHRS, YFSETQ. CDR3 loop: CASNAGRYNEQFF. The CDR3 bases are TGCGCCAGCAATGCGGGACGATACAATGAGCAGTTCTTC. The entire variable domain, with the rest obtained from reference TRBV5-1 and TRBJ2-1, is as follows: KAGVTQTPRYLIKTRGQQVTLSCSPISGHRSVSWYQQTPGQGLQFLFEYFSETQRNKGNFPGRFSGRQFSNSRSEMNVSTLELGDSALYLCASNAGRYNEQFFGPGTRLTVL.

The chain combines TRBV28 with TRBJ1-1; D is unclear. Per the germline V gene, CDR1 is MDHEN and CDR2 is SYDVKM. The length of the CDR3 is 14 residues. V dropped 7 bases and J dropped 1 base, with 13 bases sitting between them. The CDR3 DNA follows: TGTGCCAGCACCGGTTCAGAGCCGAACACTGAAGCTTTCTTT. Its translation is CASTGSEPNTEAFF.

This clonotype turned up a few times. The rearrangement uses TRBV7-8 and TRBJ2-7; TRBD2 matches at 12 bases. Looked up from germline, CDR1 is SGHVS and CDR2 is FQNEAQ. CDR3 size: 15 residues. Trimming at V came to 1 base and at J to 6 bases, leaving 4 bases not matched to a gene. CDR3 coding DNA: TGTGCCAGCAGCTTAGTAGGACTAGCGGGAAGCGAGCAGTACTTC. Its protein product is CASSLVGLAGSEQYF. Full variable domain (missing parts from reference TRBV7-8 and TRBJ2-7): GAGVSQSPRYKVAKRGQDVALRCDPISGHVSLFWYQQALGQGPEFLTYFQNEAQLDKSGLPSDRFFAERPEGSVSTLKIQRTQQEDSAVYLCASSLVGLAGSEQYFGPGTRLTVT.

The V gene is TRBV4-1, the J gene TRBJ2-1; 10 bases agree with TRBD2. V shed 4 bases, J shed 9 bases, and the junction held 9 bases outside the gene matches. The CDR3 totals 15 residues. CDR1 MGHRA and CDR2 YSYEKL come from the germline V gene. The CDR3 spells CASSPRLAGEGEQFF. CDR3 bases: TGCGCCAGCAGCCCCCGCCTAGCGGGAGAGGGTGAGCAGTTCTTC.

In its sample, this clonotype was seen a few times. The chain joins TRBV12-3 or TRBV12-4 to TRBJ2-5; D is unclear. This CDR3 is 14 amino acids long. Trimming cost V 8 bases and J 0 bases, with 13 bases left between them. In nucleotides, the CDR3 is TGTGCCAGCCTAGGCAAGACATACCAAGAGACCCAGTACTTC. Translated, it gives CASLGKTYQETQYF.

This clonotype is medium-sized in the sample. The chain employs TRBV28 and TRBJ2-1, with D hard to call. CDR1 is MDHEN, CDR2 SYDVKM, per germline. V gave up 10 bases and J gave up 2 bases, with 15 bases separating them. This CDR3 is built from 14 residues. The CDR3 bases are TGTGCCATAAGACCCCCGGGCCCCTACAATGAGCAGTTCTTC. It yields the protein CAIRPPGPYNEQFF. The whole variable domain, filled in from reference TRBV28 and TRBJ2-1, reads DVKVTQSSRYLVKRTGEKVFLECVQDMDHENMFWYRQDPGLGLRLIYFSYDVKMKEKGDIPEGYSVSREKKERFSLILESASTNQTSMYLCAIRPPGPYNEQFFGPGTRLTVL.

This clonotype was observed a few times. For the CDR3, the DNA is TGTGCCAGCAGCCAAGGCCTAAGTGCCCCGGGACGCGTTTTGGGTTACGAGCAGTACTTC. Its protein is CASSQGLSAPGRVLGYEQYF. V usage is TRBV4-2 and J usage is TRBJ2-7; D tentatively fits TRBD1 or TRBD2 (5 bases each). This CDR3 comprises 20 residues. Germline V gives CDR1 LGHNA, CDR2 YNFKEQ. The V end lost 1 base, the J end lost 4 bases, and 29 bases lay between the germline ends.

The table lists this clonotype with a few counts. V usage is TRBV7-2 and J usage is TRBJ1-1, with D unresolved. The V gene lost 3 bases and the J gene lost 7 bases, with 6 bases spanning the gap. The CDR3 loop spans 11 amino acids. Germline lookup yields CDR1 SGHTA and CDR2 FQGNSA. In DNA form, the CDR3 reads TGTGCCAGCAGCTTTCAGGTTGAAGCTTTCTTT. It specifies CASSFQVEAFF. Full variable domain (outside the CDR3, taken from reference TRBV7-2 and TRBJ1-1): GAGVSQSPSNKVTEKGKDVELRCDPISGHTALYWYRQSLGQGLEFLIYFQGNSAPDKSGLPSDRFSAERTGGSVSTLTIQRTQQEDSAVYLCASSFQVEAFFGQGTRLTVV.

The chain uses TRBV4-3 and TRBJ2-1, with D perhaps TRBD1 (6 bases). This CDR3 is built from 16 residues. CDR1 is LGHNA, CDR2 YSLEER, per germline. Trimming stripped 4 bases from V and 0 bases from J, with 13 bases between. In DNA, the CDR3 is TGCGCCAGCAGCCCTGGGACAATGAGCTCCTACAATGAGCAGTTCTTC. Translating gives CASSPGTMSSYNEQFF.